A single TCR beta chain is shown here with its context. This entry belongs to a study of shared clonotypes between healthy human individuals. After removal of 5 bases from V and 4 bases from J, the junction contained 6 bases not matched to a gene. Germline V gene sequence: CDR1 LNHDA, CDR2 SQIVND (reference sequence). The CDR3 is 16 residues long. Clones were sequenced by immunoSEQ multiplex PCR, and TCRdb holds only the in-frame ones, with some missing. The top ten hold under 2% of the sample, which has around 2.1 million clones, 93% seen once. Terminally differentiated effector memory CD45RA+ cells were excluded by CCR7 positive selection of CD45RO-negative cells.

Material for sequencing was naive CD8+ T cells from PBMCs. This chain joins TRBV19 and TRBJ2-2; 11 bases map to TRBD2. This receptor was taken from a man aged 18 to 29 in good health. Some clones in this sample may be carry-over from other donors' samples. The CDR3 DNA reads TGTGCCAGTAGTCCACCGGGACTAGCGGTCACCGGGGAGCTGTTTTTT. This translates into CASSPPGLAVTGELFF.